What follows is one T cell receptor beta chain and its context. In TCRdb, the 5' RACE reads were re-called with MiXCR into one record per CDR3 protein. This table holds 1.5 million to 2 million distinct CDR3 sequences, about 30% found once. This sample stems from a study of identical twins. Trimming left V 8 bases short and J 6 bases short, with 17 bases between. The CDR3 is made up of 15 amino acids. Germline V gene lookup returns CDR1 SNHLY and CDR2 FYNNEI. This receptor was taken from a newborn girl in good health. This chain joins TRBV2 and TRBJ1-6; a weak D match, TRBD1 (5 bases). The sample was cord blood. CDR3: CASLLEQATNSPLHF. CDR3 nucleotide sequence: TGTGCCAGCTTACTGGAACAGGCTACTAATTCACCCCTCCACTTT.